What follows are 24 T cell receptor beta chains derived from one specimen sequenced in a study of blood T cell repertoires in COVID-19 (dated by TCRdb to the early 2020s). The library was prepared using the immunoSEQ multiplex PCR assay. This immuneACCESS table, as held by TCRdb, lists in-frame sequences with V and J called but not all clones. Of the missing ones, under half trace to an unresolved V gene in checked studies; the others have no known cause. This sample holds about 300,000 clones; 80% to 90% were observed only once. 4% to 5% of the sample lies in the top ten. Sequencing used PBMCs or T cells enriched from blood (not recorded which). The receptors here all came from a young man who had recovered from COVID-19.

This chain connects TRBV5-4 to TRBJ2-3; possible D gene TRBD1, 5 bases. The CDR3 is 17 amino acids. Germline CDR1 SGHNT, CDR2 YYREEE (reference sequence). The V end lost 0 bases, the J end lost 0 bases, and 14 bases lay between the germline ends. CDR3: CASSLGGRTLSTDTQYF. The CDR3 DNA is TGTGCCAGCAGCTTGGGGGGCCGGACACTCAGCACAGATACGCAGTATTTT.

This chain links TRBV19 with TRBJ1-5, with 9 bases aligning to TRBD1. J was trimmed by 3 bases and V by 5 bases; bases with no gene match: 8. There are 16 residues in the CDR3. Germline assignment: CDR1 LNHDA and CDR2 SQIVND (reference sequence). CDR3 coding DNA: TGTGCCAGTAGTGGGACAGGGAGTCCTAACAATCAGCCCCAGCATTTT. It encodes CASSGTGSPNNQPQHF. Complete variable domain (other parts from reference TRBV19 and TRBJ1-5): DGGITQSPKYLFRKEGQNVTLSCEQNLNHDAMYWYRQDPGQGLRLIYYSQIVNDFQKGDIAEGYSVSREKKESFPLTVTSAQKNPTAFYLCASSGTGSPNNQPQHFGDGTRLSIL.

The chain employs TRBV3-1 (or the pseudogene TRBV3-2) and TRBJ1-4, with D uncertain. Germline V lookup: CDR1 LGHDT, CDR2 YNNKEL (reference sequence). Trimming pared 7 bases from V and 8 bases from J, leaving 17 bases between. This CDR3 spans 14 amino acids. CDR3 sequence reads: CASTLRASDEKLFF. CDR3 DNA: TGTGCCAGCACCTTGAGGGCTTCAGACGAAAAACTGTTTTTT.

With regard to this clone: The same CDR3 arises from other DNA sequences in this sample as well. The rearrangement uses TRBV18 and TRBJ2-1, with 14 bases lining up with TRBD2. V dropped 3 bases and J dropped 5; count of bases not matched to a gene: 3. The germline V gene has CDR1 KGHSH and CDR2 LQKENI. This CDR3 contains 16 residues. The CDR3 region is CASSPVGLAGDNEQFF. For the CDR3, the DNA is TGTGCCAGCTCACCCGTGGGACTAGCGGGAGACAATGAGCAGTTCTTC.

The chain combines TRBV7-2 with TRBJ1-3; no clear D. V lost 1 base to trimming and J lost 4 bases, with 5 bases between them. This CDR3 is 13 amino acids long. The germline CDR1 and CDR2 sequences are SGHTA and FQGNSA. The CDR3 is CASSLGHGNTIYF. CDR3 DNA: TGTGCCAGCAGCTTAGGACACGGAAACACCATATATTTT.

V gene TRBV28 combines with J gene TRBJ1-2; 7 bases line up with TRBD1. The V and J ends lost 6 bases and 5 bases, in that order; junction bases with no gene match: 6. The CDR3 has 13 amino acids. From germline, CDR1 is MDHEN and CDR2 SYDVKM. The CDR3 sequence is CASRVGQPYGYTF. CDR3 bases: TGTGCCAGCAGAGTGGGACAGCCTTATGGCTACACCTTC.

A few counts support this clone. The gene calls are TRBV14 and TRBJ2-5; tentatively, D is TRBD2 (5 bases). V gave up 1 base and J gave up 1 base, with 16 bases separating them. This CDR3 has 17 residues. Germline-derived CDR1 and CDR2 are SGHDN and FVKESK. The chain's CDR3 is CASSQGFFRSGQETQYF. The CDR3 nucleotides read TGTGCCAGCAGCCAAGGTTTCTTTCGAAGCGGCCAAGAGACCCAGTACTTC.

The genes are TRBV6-5 and TRBJ2-3; D might be TRBD1 (6 bases). V was shortened by 5 bases and J by 0 bases, with 12 bases between the two germline ends. The CDR3 totals 15 residues. CDR1 is MNHEY, CDR2 SVGAGI, per germline. The CDR3, as DNA: TGTGCCAGCAGTCTAGGACAGCTAAGCACAGATACGCAGTATTTT. It encodes CASSLGQLSTDTQYF.

This chain links TRBV19 with TRBJ1-5, with 11 bases aligning to TRBD1. CDR3 length: 16 amino acids. Germline V lookup: CDR1 LNHDA, CDR2 SQIVND (reference sequence). J gave up 1 base and V 6 bases, and 5 bases lay outside the gene matches. The CDR3 DNA reads as TGTGCCAGTAGGACAGGGACAGGGGGAAGCAATCAGCCCCAGCATTTT. Translating gives CASRTGTGGSNQPQHF. The full variable domain, in which reference TRBV19 and TRBJ1-5 provide the parts outside the CDR3, is DGGITQSPKYLFRKEGQNVTLSCEQNLNHDAMYWYRQDPGQGLRLIYYSQIVNDFQKGDIAEGYSVSREKKESFPLTVTSAQKNPTAFYLCASRTGTGGSNQPQHFGDGTRLSIL.

This clone showed up just once. The genes are TRBV30 and TRBJ2-7; 8 nucleotides line up with TRBD1. The V segment lost 0 bases and the J segment 5 bases; nucleotides outside the gene matches: 9. The CDR3 contains 15 residues. Germline CDR1 and CDR2: GTSNPN and SVGIG (reference sequence). The CDR3 DNA sequence: TGTGCCTGGAGTGTACGTCAGGGGGCCATGGACGAGCAGTACTTC. It specifies CAWSVRQGAMDEQYF.

The chain joins TRBV4-1 to TRBJ1-1; perhaps TRBD1 as D (6 bases). CDR1 is MGHRA, CDR2 YSYEKL, per germline. The germline V and J ends were trimmed by 1 base and 5 bases, with 26 bases remaining between them. The CDR3 is made up of 19 amino acids. In nucleotides, the CDR3 is TGCGCCAGCAGCCAAGTGTTCGTAAGACAGGACCTTTTGTCAACTGAAGCTTTCTTT. It is translated as CASSQVFVRQDLLSTEAFF.

This sequence joins TRBV5-6 and TRBJ2-1, with 16 bases that match TRBD2. Trimming at V came to 5 bases and at J to 7 bases, leaving 3 bases not matched to a gene. There are 15 residues in the CDR3. Germline CDR1 is SGHDT and CDR2 is YYEEEE. The DNA for the CDR3 is TGTGCCAGCAGTCTGGGACTAGCGGGGGGGAATGAGCAGTTCTTC. It yields the protein CASSLGLAGGNEQFF. Based on the CDR3 plus reference TRBV5-6 and TRBJ2-1, the full variable domain is DAGVTQSPTHLIKTRGQQVTLRCSPKSGHDTVSWYQQALGQGPQFIFQYYEEEERQRGNFPDRFSGHQFPNYSSELNVNALLLGDSALYLCASSLGLAGGNEQFFGPGTRLTVL.

The chain uses TRBV7-9 and TRBJ2-7; 10 bases map to TRBD1. This CDR3 has 14 amino acids. Trimming removed 4 bases from V and 5 bases from J; junction bases left unmatched: 5. Germline lookup yields CDR1 SEHNR and CDR2 FQNEAQ (reference sequence). In DNA form, the CDR3 reads TGTGCCAGCAGCTCCTCCGGGACAGGGGACGAGCAGTACTTC. Translating gives CASSSSGTGDEQYF.

V is TRBV4-2 and J is TRBJ1-1; D not certain. The CDR3 is 15 amino acids. Germline-derived CDR1 and CDR2 are LGHNA and YNFKEQ. The V and J ends lost 4 bases and 3 bases respectively, with 15 bases between them. The CDR3 spells CASSPGGYADTEAFF. CDR3 DNA sequence: TGTGCCAGCAGCCCCGGTGGTTATGCGGACACTGAAGCTTTCTTT.

The chain has TRBV7-9 and TRBJ2-5, with 9 positions matching TRBD2. Germline CDR1 reads SEHNR; CDR2 reads FQNEAQ (reference sequence). After removal of 1 base from V and 5 bases from J, the junction contained 11 bases not matched to a gene. This CDR3 region has 17 residues. The CDR3 bases are TGTGCCAGCAGCTTAGAGTGGACGGCGGGGGGGCTGGAGACCCAGTACTTC. This sequence encodes CASSLEWTAGGLETQYF.

The chain has TRBV5-6 and TRBJ2-1; tentatively, D is TRBD1 (6 bases). This CDR3 comprises 16 residues. CDR1 and CDR2 (germline): SGHDT, YYEEEE. The V gene lost 4 bases and the J gene lost 4 bases, with 18 bases spanning the gap. CDR3 in amino acids: CASSLKHREGYNEQFF. DNA of the CDR3: TGTGCCAGCAGCCTAAAACACAGGGAAGGTTACAATGAGCAGTTCTTC.

The gene calls are TRBV19 and TRBJ1-4, with a tentative D call TRBD1 (6 bases). The CDR3 totals 15 residues. The ends were cut back, 5 bases at V and 4 bases at J, with 14 bases in the middle. Germline values: CDR1 LNHDA, CDR2 SQIVND (reference sequence). CDR3 sequence reads: CASSVYFRGNEKLFF. CDR3 coding DNA: TGTGCCAGTAGTGTTTACTTCAGGGGTAATGAAAAACTGTTTTTT.

This chain links TRBV18 with TRBJ2-7; D remains unclear. Trimming cost V 5 bases and J 3 bases, with 8 bases left between them. Germline V gene lookup returns CDR1 KGHSH and CDR2 LQKENI. The CDR3 is made up of 12 amino acids. The CDR3, as DNA: TGTGCCAGCTCATCAGGTTACTACGAGCAGTACTTC. Its protein is CASSSGYYEQYF.

The gene calls are TRBV27 and TRBJ2-7, with TRBD2 identical over 16 bases. J was trimmed by 1 base and V by 3 bases; bases with no gene match: 6. The CDR3 covers 18 residues. In germline, CDR1 is MNHEY, CDR2 SMNVEV (reference sequence). The CDR3 region is CASSLWGLAGGQSYEQYF. The CDR3 bases are TGTGCCAGCAGTTTGTGGGGACTAGCGGGGGGGCAATCCTACGAGCAGTACTTC.

The CDR3 here is CASRSQTSGINEQYF. The CDR3 nucleotides are TGTGCCAGCCGTAGCCAAACTAGCGGGATTAACGAGCAGTACTTC. The chain uses TRBV27 and TRBJ2-7, with 10 bases matching TRBD2. CDR3 length equals 15 residues. V shed 8 bases, J shed 5 bases, and the junction held 12 bases outside the gene matches. Germline V gene lookup returns CDR1 MNHEY and CDR2 SMNVEV (reference sequence).

The V and J genes are TRBV21-1 and TRBJ2-2; TRBD2 reflects the table's D call only, with no check against the DNA. TRBV21-1 is designated a pseudogene. The CDR3 spans 16 residues. As DNA, the CDR3 is TGTGCCAGCAGCGCGGCCCCCACTTCGAACACCGGGGAGCTGTTTTTT. Translated, it gives CASSAAPTSNTGELFF.

The chain's CDR3 is CASSPTGNTEAFF. The CDR3 DNA follows: TGTGCCAGCAGCCCTACAGGGAACACTGAAGCTTTCTTT. The chain carries TRBV7-9 and TRBJ1-1; D is possibly TRBD1 (5 bases). With 5 bases removed from V and 1 base from J, the gap between germline ends came to 8 bases. The CDR3 runs to 13 residues. The germline CDR1 and CDR2 sequences are SEHNR and FQNEAQ (reference sequence). The variable domain in full, with the rest retrieved from reference TRBV7-9 and TRBJ1-1, is DTGVSQNPRHKITKRGQNVTFRCDPISEHNRLYWYRQTLGQGPEFLTYFQNEAQLEKSRLLSDRFSAERPKGSFSTLEIQRTEQGDSAMYLCASSPTGNTEAFFGQGTRLTVV.

V gene TRBV28 combines with J gene TRBJ2-5; no firm D call. CDR3 size: 14 residues. V lost 5 bases and J lost 5, with 15 bases in between. The germline CDR1 and CDR2 sequences are MDHEN and SYDVKM. DNA for the CDR3: TGTGCCAGCAGTGCCGGGTCTCGTCCGGAGACCCAGTACTTC. Translating it yields CASSAGSRPETQYF.

The chain links TRBV5-1 to TRBJ2-3; D uncertain. Trimming left V 2 bases short and J 0 bases short, with 13 bases between. Germline V gene sequence: CDR1 SGHRS, CDR2 YFSETQ. CDR3 size: 16 residues. CDR3 loop: CASSFGSPGSTDTQYF. CDR3 nucleotide sequence: TGCGCCAGCAGCTTCGGGTCTCCCGGGAGCACAGATACGCAGTATTTT. The complete variable domain, with remaining parts taken from reference TRBV5-1 and TRBJ2-3, reads KAGVTQTPRYLIKTRGQQVTLSCSPISGHRSVSWYQQTPGQGLQFLFEYFSETQRNKGNFPGRFSGRQFSNSRSEMNVSTLELGDSALYLCASSFGSPGSTDTQYFGPGTRLTVL.